This T cell receptor beta chain stems from a study of CD8 T cells in Susac syndrome. TCR beta from blood CD8+ and CD4+ T cells was sequenced. The authors reverse transcribed roughly 0.5 to 1 ug RNA with random hexamers. Using its own MiXCR run on the immunoSEQ multiplex PCR reads, TCRdb lists one record per CDR3 protein. The profile shows about 300,000 distinct CDR3 sequences, around 92% of them singletons. Trimming removed 0 bases from V and 4 bases from J, with 15 bases in between. CDR3 length equals 16 residues. The V gene's germline CDR1 is LGHNA and CDR2 YNFKEQ. This receptor was taken from a human donor with multiple sclerosis. V usage is TRBV4-2 and J usage is TRBJ2-5, with D uncertain. The sequenced material came from CD4+ T cells from PBMCs. The CDR3 region is CASSQDASVLIETQYF. The CDR3 DNA sequence: TGTGCCAGCAGCCAAGATGCGTCGGTTCTGATAGAGACCCAGTACTTC.